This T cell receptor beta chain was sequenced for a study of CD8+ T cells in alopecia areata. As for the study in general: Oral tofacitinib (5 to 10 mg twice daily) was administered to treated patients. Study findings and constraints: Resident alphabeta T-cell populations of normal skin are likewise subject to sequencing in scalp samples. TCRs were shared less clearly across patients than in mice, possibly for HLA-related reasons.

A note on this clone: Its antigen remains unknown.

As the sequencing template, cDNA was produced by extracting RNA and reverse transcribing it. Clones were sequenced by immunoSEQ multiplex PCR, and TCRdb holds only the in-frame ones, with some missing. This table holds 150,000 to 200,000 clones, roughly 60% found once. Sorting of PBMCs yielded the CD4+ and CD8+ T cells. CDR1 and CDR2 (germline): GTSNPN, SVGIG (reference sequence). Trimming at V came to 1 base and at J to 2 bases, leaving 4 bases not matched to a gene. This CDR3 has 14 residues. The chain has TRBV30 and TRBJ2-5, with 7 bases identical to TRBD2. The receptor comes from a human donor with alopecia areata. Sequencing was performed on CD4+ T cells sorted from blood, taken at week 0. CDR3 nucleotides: TGTGCCTGGAGTGGGTGGACTAGGCAAGAGACCCAGTACTTC. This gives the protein CAWSGWTRQETQYF.